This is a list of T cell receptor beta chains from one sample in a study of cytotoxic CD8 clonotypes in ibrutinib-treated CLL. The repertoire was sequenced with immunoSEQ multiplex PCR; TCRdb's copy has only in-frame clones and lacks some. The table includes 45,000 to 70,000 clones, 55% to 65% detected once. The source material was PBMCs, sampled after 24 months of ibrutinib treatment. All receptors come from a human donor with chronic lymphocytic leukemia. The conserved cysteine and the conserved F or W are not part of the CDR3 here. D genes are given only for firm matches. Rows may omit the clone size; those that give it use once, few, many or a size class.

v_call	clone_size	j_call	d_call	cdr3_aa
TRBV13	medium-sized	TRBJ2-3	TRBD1	ASSPQTGGTDTQY
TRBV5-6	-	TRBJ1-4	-	ASSLRLGPGGKLF
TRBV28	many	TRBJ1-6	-	AGLAGLVLH
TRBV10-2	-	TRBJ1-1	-	ASKESQNTEAF
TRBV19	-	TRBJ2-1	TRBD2	ASSIPLTSGRGRQQF
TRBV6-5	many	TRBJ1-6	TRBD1	ASSYLIQGVGTPLH
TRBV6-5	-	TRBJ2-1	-	ASRGGARNEQF
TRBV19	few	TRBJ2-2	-	ASRHLGTNTGELF
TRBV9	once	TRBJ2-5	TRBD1	ASSVMDRGPTQY
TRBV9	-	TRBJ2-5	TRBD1	ASSQGGGDRETQY
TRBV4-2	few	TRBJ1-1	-	ASRSHGQGNTEAF
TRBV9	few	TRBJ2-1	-	ASSVQGSPYNEQF
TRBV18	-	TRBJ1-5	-	ASSPSWGASNQPQH
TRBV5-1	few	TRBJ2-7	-	ASSLGVPYEQY
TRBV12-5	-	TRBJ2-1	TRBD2	ASGRGLAGPNEQF
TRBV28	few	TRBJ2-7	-	ASSHGNYEQY
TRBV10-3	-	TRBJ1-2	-	ASSYSDGFYGYT
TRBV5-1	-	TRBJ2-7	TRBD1	ASRLGQGSYEQY
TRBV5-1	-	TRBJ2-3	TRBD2	ASSRTGLALVTDTQY
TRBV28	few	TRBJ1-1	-	ASTEPPGTEAF
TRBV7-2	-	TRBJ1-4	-	ASSLRGRDRTNEKLF
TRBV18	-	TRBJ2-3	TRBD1	ASSLGQGLTDTQY
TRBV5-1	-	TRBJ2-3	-	ASSPQVGDTQY
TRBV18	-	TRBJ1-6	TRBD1	ASSPEQGGNSPLH
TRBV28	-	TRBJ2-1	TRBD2	ASSTPRLAGSWF
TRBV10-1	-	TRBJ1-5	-	ASGDNGEPQH
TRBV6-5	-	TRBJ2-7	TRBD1	ASRRDRSVYEQY
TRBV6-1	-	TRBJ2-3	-	ASSYMAPSTDTQY
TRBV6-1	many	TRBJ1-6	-	ASNRDRFNSPLH
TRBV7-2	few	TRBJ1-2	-	ASSPRDGPGDYGYT
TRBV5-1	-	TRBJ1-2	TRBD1	ASAGTAIGYGYT
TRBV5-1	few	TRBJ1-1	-	ASSLKMNTEAF
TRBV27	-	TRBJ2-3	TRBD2	ASSLGGLVQY
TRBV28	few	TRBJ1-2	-	ASNYVEEYGYT
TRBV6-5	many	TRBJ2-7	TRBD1	ASSARGLWEQY
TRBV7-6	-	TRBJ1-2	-	ASSPRGPNYGYT
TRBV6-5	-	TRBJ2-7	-	ASGLEGYEQY
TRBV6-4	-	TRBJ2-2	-	ASTPSGGSGELF
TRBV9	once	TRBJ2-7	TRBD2	ASSVGLAGYEQY
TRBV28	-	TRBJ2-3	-	ASSGQGRTDTQY
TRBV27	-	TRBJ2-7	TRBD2	ASTKVGGASGYEQY
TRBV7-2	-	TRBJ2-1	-	ASSFIAEEQF
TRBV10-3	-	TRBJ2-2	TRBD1	AILSGGNTGELF
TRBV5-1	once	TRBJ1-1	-	ASSLVGVRHTEAF
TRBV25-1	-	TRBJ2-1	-	ASREGYEQF
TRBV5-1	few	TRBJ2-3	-	ASSGMDTQY
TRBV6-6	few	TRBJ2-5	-	ASSYSPHQETQY
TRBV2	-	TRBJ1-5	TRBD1	ASRRERGPGQPQH
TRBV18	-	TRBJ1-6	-	ASSHLPGLLPLH
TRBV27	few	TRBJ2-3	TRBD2	ASRGLAGGEDTQY
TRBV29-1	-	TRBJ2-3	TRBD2	SVRPGLAGGQDTQY
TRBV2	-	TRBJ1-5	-	ASSASVRSNQPQH
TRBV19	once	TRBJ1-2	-	ASSPDGNYGYT
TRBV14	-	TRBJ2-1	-	ASSHPTGPTRLLQF
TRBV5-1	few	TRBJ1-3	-	ASSHQGGTSGNTIY